This T cell receptor beta chain originates from a study of cytomegalovirus exposure and HLA in healthy donors. General study results and limits: With DRB1 most and HLA-C fewest, TCR association rates differed between HLA loci in a later analysis.

Points on this clone: Its target is unknown.

In the PCR, 60 Vbeta and 13 Jbeta primers were used. Assay: immunoSEQ multiplex PCR; the TCRdb copy retains only in-frame clones and omits some. The sample lists some 180,000 clones; roughly 85% were seen once. Sequenced input: PBMCs. The receptor comes from a woman between 50 and 59 years old in good health and CMV-seronegative.

The CDR3 DNA reads TGTGCCAGCAGTCCAGAACAGGGGGCGAACACTGAAGCTTTCTTT. As protein: CASSPEQGANTEAFF. The chain carries TRBV2 and TRBJ1-1; 9 nucleotides agree with TRBD1. Germline V gene data show CDR1 as SNHLY and CDR2 as FYNNEI. This CDR3 has 15 amino acids. Trimming took 5 bases from V and 1 from J; bases not matched to a gene: 5.